This passage covers 27 T cell receptor beta chains from one sample sequenced in a study of spatial heterogeneity in lung cancer. Time point indicated: sample taken at primary tumor resection. Without sorting, whole RNA was sequenced from tumor, nontumor lung or frozen PBMC. TCRdb reprocessed the 5' RACE reads with MiXCR, giving one entry per CDR3 protein. The sample comprises 7,000 to 8,000 distinct CDR3 sequences, around 7% of which are singletons, and roughly 80% rests with the top ten. The source material was PBMCs, sampled at surgery. Source of these receptors: a male donor with early-stage non-small cell lung cancer.

This clonotype was seen repeatedly, ten times or more. Since it is a stray read in a library aimed at alpha chains, this beta chain has a size that is not meaningful. The chain links TRBV16 to TRBJ1-1; D remains unclear. The length of the CDR3 is 12 residues. V lost 0 bases to trimming and J lost 3 bases, with 2 bases between them. The germline V gene encodes CDR1 KGHSY and CDR2 FQNENV. In DNA, the CDR3 is TGTGCCAGCAGCCAATCGCACACTGAAGCTTTCTTT. Its translation: CASSQSHTEAFF.

Details on this clonotype: This beta chain turned up in a library designed for alpha chains; as an off-target read, its abundance says little. The chain couples TRBV9 to TRBJ2-5, with TRBD1 matching 9 bases. The CDR3 extends over 15 amino acids. Losses at the gene ends were 4 bases for V and 5 bases for J; bases not matched to a gene: 9. CDR1 SGDLS and CDR2 YYNGEE come from the germline V gene. Here the CDR3 reads CASSSRTGAGETQYF. CDR3 nucleotide sequence: TGTGCCAGCAGCTCCCGGACAGGGGCAGGGGAGACCCAGTACTTC.

Ten or more counts support this clonotype. This beta chain appears as a stray read in a library generated for alpha chains; its size is not informative. The chain carries TRBV2 and TRBJ2-3, with TRBD2 matching 12 bases. J was trimmed by 5 bases and V by 2 bases; bases with no gene match: 11. Germline-derived CDR1 and CDR2 are SNHLY and FYNNEI. The length of the CDR3 is 18 residues. The CDR3: CASSEIRLAGGPGDTQYF. The CDR3, as DNA: TGTGCCAGCAGTGAAATTAGGCTAGCGGGGGGGCCTGGAGATACGCAGTATTTT.

Ten or more counts support this clonotype. This beta chain appears as a stray read in a library generated for alpha chains; its size is not informative. The CDR3 nucleotides read TGTGCCAGCAGCGGGGAGACCGCACTCTCTGGGGCCAACGTCCTGACTTTC. This codes for CASSGETALSGANVLTF. The gene calls are TRBV5-6 and TRBJ2-6, with D perhaps TRBD2 (5 bases). Germline CDR1 reads SGHDT; CDR2 reads YYEEEE. This CDR3 is 17 amino acids long. The ends were cut back, 4 bases at V and 0 bases at J, with 14 bases in the middle.

Points on this clonotype: Being off target in a library aimed at alpha chains, this beta chain has a size of little meaning. The V call is TRBV7-9, the J call TRBJ1-3; no definite D call. Trimming shortened V by 1 base and J by 3 bases, and 7 bases separated the two germline ends. The germline CDR1 and CDR2 sequences are SEHNR and FQNEAQ (reference sequence). This CDR3 is built from 14 residues. The CDR3 DNA reads TGTGCCAGCAGCTTAGGAGGGCTTGGAAACACCATATATTTT. Translated, it gives CASSLGGLGNTIYF.

This clonotype was found many times. This beta chain is an off-target read within a library intended for alpha chains, so its frequency means little. The V and J genes are TRBV28 and TRBJ2-5; possibly TRBD2 for D (6 bases). Between the trimmed V and J ends, which lost 5 bases and 7 bases, there was a span of 26 bases. The CDR3 is made up of 17 amino acids. Germline V CDR1 and CDR2: MDHEN, SYDVKM. The CDR3 is CASSHRTRDSPRATQYF. DNA for the CDR3: TGTGCCAGCAGTCATAGAACCCGGGACTCCCCAAGAGCGACCCAGTACTTC.

This clonotype was picked up many times. A library prepared for alpha chains yielded this beta chain as an off-target read; its size is of little meaning. V usage is TRBV29-1 and J usage is TRBJ2-5, with D possibly TRBD2 on 6 matching bases. The germline V gene encodes CDR1 SQVTM and CDR2 ANQGSEA. V lost 2 bases, J lost 5 bases, and 12 bases lay in between. The CDR3 is 13 amino acids. The CDR3 here is CSVERGVTETQYF. CDR3 DNA: TGCAGCGTTGAACGCGGGGTAACGGAGACCCAGTACTTC. The full variable domain, rest sourced from reference TRBV29-1 and TRBJ2-5, is SAVISQKPSRDICQRGTSLTIQCQVDSQVTMMFWYRQQPGQSLTLIATANQGSEATYESGFVIDKFPISRPNLTFSTLTVSNMSPEDSSIYLCSVERGVTETQYFGPGTRLLVL.

Many counts were recorded for this clonotype. This beta chain turned up in a library designed for alpha chains; as an off-target read, its abundance says little. J is TRBJ2-3 and V is TRBV30; D may be TRBD1 or TRBD2 (5 bases each). Per germline, CDR1 GTSNPN and CDR2 SVGIG (reference sequence). The CDR3 spans 15 residues. V was cut by 3 bases and J by 2 bases, with 15 bases left in between. CDR3 in amino acids: CAWRKRDRYTDTQYF. For the CDR3, the DNA is TGTGCCTGGAGGAAACGGGACCGCTACACAGATACGCAGTATTTT.

This clonotype has a count of ten or more. Within a library made for alpha chains, this beta chain is off target, and its count is uninformative. The rearrangement uses TRBV11-1 and TRBJ2-2, with 12 bases identical to TRBD2. Germline V gene data show CDR1 as SGHAT and CDR2 as FQDESV (reference sequence). This CDR3 is 17 amino acids long. After removal of 6 bases from V and 3 bases from J, the junction contained 8 bases not matched to a gene. The CDR3 loop reads CASSLTSGGLDTGELFF. CDR3 DNA: TGTGCCAGCAGTTTGACTAGCGGGGGACTGGACACCGGGGAGCTGTTTTTT. Drawing the rest from reference TRBV11-1 and TRBJ2-2, the complete variable domain is EAEVAQSPRYKITEKSQAVAFWCDPISGHATLYWYRQILGQGPELLVQFQDESVVDDSQLPKDRFSAERLKGVDSTLKIQPAELGDSAMYLCASSLTSGGLDTGELFFGEGSRLTVL.

This clonotype was seen many times. Being off target in a library aimed at alpha chains, this beta chain has a size of little meaning. The gene calls are TRBV2 and TRBJ2-7; TRBD2 might be the D (6 bases). Germline V gene data show CDR1 as SNHLY and CDR2 as FYNNEI. This CDR3 has 14 amino acids. The germline V and J ends were trimmed by 3 bases and 5 bases, with 14 bases remaining between them. The CDR3 reads CASSDRRGTDEQYF. The CDR3 DNA sequence: TGTGCCAGCAGTGATAGGAGGGGCACGGACGAGCAGTACTTC.

This clonotype was observed at least ten times. Since it is a stray read in a library aimed at alpha chains, this beta chain has a size that is not meaningful. The rearrangement joins TRBV18 to TRBJ2-5; 8 bases fit TRBD1. In germline, CDR1 is KGHSH, CDR2 LQKENI. CDR3 size: 16 residues. With V trimmed by 6 bases and J by 4 bases, 13 bases remained unmatched. CDR3 amino acids: CASSLNSAGGAETQYF. In nucleotides, the CDR3 is TGTGCCAGCTCCCTTAACTCGGCAGGGGGCGCAGAGACCCAGTACTTC.

In its sample, this clonotype was seen many times. As an off-target read in a library built for alpha chains, this beta chain has a frequency of little significance. This rearrangement joins TRBV15 to TRBJ1-5; perhaps TRBD1 as D (6 bases). V lost 5 bases to trimming and J lost 2 bases, with 10 bases between them. The CDR3 totals 14 residues. The germline gives CDR1 LNHNV, CDR2 YYDKDF (reference sequence). CDR3 protein: CATSPRQGNQPQHF. The CDR3 nucleotides read TGTGCCACCAGCCCGAGACAGGGCAATCAGCCCCAGCATTTT.

This clonotype was seen many times. In a library made to pick up alpha chains, this beta chain is a stray read with a size that means little. The V gene is TRBV28, the J gene TRBJ1-4, with 7 bases fitting TRBD1. CDR1 and CDR2 (germline): MDHEN, SYDVKM. The CDR3 covers 14 residues. V lost 5 bases and J lost 2; bases outside the gene matches: 2. The CDR3 loop reads CASSTGDTNEKLFF. The CDR3 nucleotides read TGTGCCAGCAGTACAGGGGATACTAATGAAAAACTGTTTTTT.

A remark on this clonotype: This beta chain is an unintended read in a library built for alpha chains; its size means little. V usage is TRBV6-6 and J usage is TRBJ1-2, with a weak D call TRBD1 (6 bases). V gave up 6 bases and J gave up 5 bases, with 10 bases separating them. Germline V gives CDR1 MNHNY, CDR2 SVGAGI (reference sequence). The CDR3 consists of 12 residues. CDR3 DNA sequence: TGTGCCAGCAGCCCCGGACAGTATGGCTACACCTTC. Translation gives CASSPGQYGYTF.

By its share, this clonotype is medium-sized. This beta chain came through as a stray read in a library set up for alpha chains, and its size says little. The rearrangement links TRBV20-1 to TRBJ2-5; TRBD1 might be the D (6 bases). The CDR3 extends over 11 amino acids. CDR1 is DFQATT and CDR2 is SNEGSKA in the germline V gene (reference sequence). With 7 bases removed from V and 2 bases from J, the gap between germline ends came to 8 bases. The CDR3, as DNA: TGCAGTGGGACAGATCAAGAGACCCAGTACTTC. This encodes CSGTDQETQYF.

Details on this clonotype: Because this beta chain is a stray read in a library intended to capture alpha chains, its abundance should not be given much weight. The genes are TRBV3-1 and TRBJ1-5; the D is unclear. Trimming stripped 0 bases from V and 0 bases from J, with 6 bases between. The germline V gene encodes CDR1 LGHDT and CDR2 YNNKEL (reference sequence). The CDR3 length is 15 residues. CDR3 bases: TGTGCCAGCAGCCAAGACCTAGGTAGCAATCAGCCCCAGCATTTT. Protein product: CASSQDLGSNQPQHF.

This clonotype showed up many times. This beta chain is an unintended read in a library built for alpha chains; its size means little. This chain links TRBV3-1 with TRBJ1-5, with TRBD1 as a possible D gene (6 bases). The CDR3 runs to 17 residues. Per germline, CDR1 LGHDT and CDR2 YNNKEL (reference sequence). Trimming stripped 3 bases from V and 0 bases from J, with 15 bases between. CDR3 DNA: TGTGCCAGCAGCCAGGGGACACTCCGTTATAGCAATCAGCCCCAGCATTTT. Translating gives CASSQGTLRYSNQPQHF.

This clonotype was counted at least ten times. Since it is a stray read in a library aimed at alpha chains, this beta chain has a size that is not meaningful. The rearrangement uses TRBV2 and TRBJ2-2; D not certain. Between the trimmed V and J ends, which lost 8 bases and 0 bases, there was a span of 4 bases. The CDR3 covers 12 residues. The germline V gene encodes CDR1 SNHLY and CDR2 FYNNEI. Written as DNA, the CDR3 is TGTGCCAGCTGTACGAACACCGGGGAGCTGTTTTTT. Its translation: CASCTNTGELFF.

In regard to this clonotype: As an off-target read in a library built for alpha chains, this beta chain has a frequency of little significance. The chain carries TRBV3-1 and TRBJ1-2; 7 nucleotides match TRBD1. The CDR3 runs 16 residues. Germline V CDR1 and CDR2: LGHDT, YNNKEL (reference sequence). The J segment lost 4 bases and the V segment lost 5 bases, leaving 13 bases of the junction unmatched. The CDR3 region is CASSYRDSRTVYGYTF. For the CDR3, the DNA is TGTGCCAGCAGCTACCGGGACAGCAGGACGGTCTATGGCTACACCTTC.

This clonotype was detected many times. A library made for alpha chains picked up this beta chain off target, so its size means little. The CDR3 DNA follows: TGTGCCAGCAGTGAACTGGTAAGGGGGACGAAGCAGTTCCAAGAGACCCAGTACTTC. Translation gives CASSELVRGTKQFQETQYF. The chain links TRBV2 to TRBJ2-5, with D maybe TRBD1 (6 bases). V was shortened by 2 bases and J by 1 base, with 23 bases between the two germline ends. CDR1 is SNHLY, CDR2 FYNNEI, per germline. CDR3 length equals 19 residues.

This clonotype was seen at least ten times. Being off target in a library aimed at alpha chains, this beta chain has a size of little meaning. The rearrangement uses TRBV20-1 and TRBJ2-1, with D unresolved. CDR1 and CDR2 from the germline V gene are DFQATT and SNEGSKA (reference sequence). CDR3 length equals 14 residues. V lost 3 bases and J 0 bases, leaving 9 bases between the germline ends. The CDR3 reads CSASSASSYNEQFF. CDR3 sequence (DNA): TGCAGTGCTAGTTCCGCGAGCTCCTACAATGAGCAGTTCTTC.

This clonotype was seen many times. A library made for alpha chains picked up this beta chain off target, so its size means little. The DNA for the CDR3 is TGTGCCAGCAGCTTGGGAACAGGGGGCTCCTACGAGCAGTACGTC. Translating it yields CASSLGTGGSYEQYV. The chain links TRBV5-5 to TRBJ2-7, with TRBD1 identical over 8 bases. Germline trimming cut 0 bases from V and 0 bases from J; bases unmatched to any gene: 2. The CDR3 is 15 amino acids. Looked up from germline, CDR1 is SGHKS and CDR2 is YYEKEE (reference sequence).

With regard to this clonotype: This beta chain was picked up by a library intended for alpha chains and is off target, so its count carries little meaning. V usage is TRBV3-1 and J usage is TRBJ2-2; tentative D call: TRBD2 (5 bases). The V gene's germline CDR1 is LGHDT and CDR2 YNNKEL (reference sequence). The CDR3 totals 15 residues. Trimming shortened V by 0 bases and J by 9 bases, and 14 bases separated the two germline ends. For the CDR3, the DNA is TGTGCCAGCAGCCAAGAAGCATCGGGAACGAGGGAGCTGTTTTTT. Protein: CASSQEASGTRELFF. Supplemented by reference TRBV3-1 and TRBJ2-2, the full variable domain reads DTAVSQTPKYLVTQMGNDKSIKCEQNLGHDTMYWYKQDSKKFLKIMFSYNNKELIINETVPNRFSPKSPDKAHLNLHINSLELGDSAVYFCASSQEASGTRELFFGEGSRLTVL.

This clonotype was detected many times. This beta chain represents an off-target read in a library built for alpha chains; its size is of limited meaning. CDR3 region: CASSLAPGDTQYF. CDR3 DNA: TGTGCCAGCAGCTTAGCGCCCGGGGATACGCAGTATTTT. The chain is built from TRBV7-2 and TRBJ2-3; D uncertain. The V end was cut by 0 bases, the J end by 6 bases, with 7 bases between. This CDR3 is built from 13 residues. The V gene's germline CDR1 is SGHTA and CDR2 FQGNSA.

In its sample, this clonotype was seen many times. The library was built for alpha chains, so this beta chain is an off-target read and its size means little. This chain uses TRBV29-1 with TRBJ2-2; D might be TRBD2 (5 bases). The CDR3 has 11 residues. Trimming removed 1 base from V and 8 bases from J, with 5 bases in between. The germline CDR1 and CDR2 sequences are SQVTM and ANQGSEA. CDR3 sequence (DNA): TGCAGCGTTGAAGCGGGAGGGGAGCTGTTTTTT. Its translation is CSVEAGGELFF.

Many counts were recorded for this clonotype. Since it is a stray read in a library aimed at alpha chains, this beta chain has a size that is not meaningful. The V and J genes are TRBV4-2 and TRBJ2-7, with 9 bases that match TRBD1. CDR1 and CDR2 from the germline V gene are LGHNA and YNFKEQ. There are 14 residues in the CDR3. V trimming: 1 base; J trimming: 3 bases; junction bases outside the gene matches: 1. In DNA form, the CDR3 reads TGTGCCAGCAGCCAAGCGGGACAGGGCTACGAGCAGTACTTC. Amino acids: CASSQAGQGYEQYF.

Regarding this clonotype: This beta chain slipped into a library made for alpha chains as a stray read, so its size is not meaningful. This rearrangement joins TRBV20-1 to TRBJ2-3, with 11 bases that match TRBD2. CDR1 and CDR2 (germline): DFQATT, SNEGSKA (reference sequence). V trimming: 6 bases; J trimming: 2 bases; junction bases outside the gene matches: 4. The CDR3 runs 14 residues. Here the CDR3 reads CSAGTSGFTDTQYF. The CDR3 bases are TGCAGTGCAGGGACTAGCGGCTTCACAGATACGCAGTATTTT.